This TCR beta chain was captured by sequencing in a study of control samples from healthy donors and cancer patients. The CDR3 has 15 residues. V was shortened by 4 bases and J by 1 base, with 13 bases between the two germline ends. Germline V gene lookup returns CDR1 LGHDT and CDR2 YNNKEL (reference sequence). TCRdb's copy holds only in-frame clones and misses some; the assay was immunoSEQ multiplex PCR. This sample carries approximately 190,000 clones, about 90% of them seen once, and the ten largest clones take approximately 2%. This clone was detected once. The V and J genes are TRBV3-1 (or the pseudogene TRBV3-2) and TRBJ1-1; no reliable D call. Sequenced sample: blood. The receptor comes from a young man in good health. The CDR3: CASSRDPWENTEAFF. The CDR3 nucleotides are TGTGCCAGCAGCCGCGATCCATGGGAGAACACTGAAGCTTTCTTT.